This T cell receptor (beta chain) was recovered during a study of beta chain features in type 1 diabetes. Study as a whole: On cell yields, gender and age, patients and healthy donors were similar. Examined across all samples were some 99 million sorted cells.

Expressed TCRB transcripts were sequenced because the isolated RNA had all been reverse transcribed beforehand. Profiling relied on immunoSEQ multiplex PCR, and the TCRdb table lists in-frame clones only, not all of them. Altogether roughly 300,000 clones are present, around 15% being singletons, with the ten largest covering roughly 6.7%. The ends were cut back, 0 bases at V and 1 base at J, with 15 bases in the middle. CDR3 length: 17 amino acids. Germline V gene lookup returns CDR1 SGHTA and CDR2 FQGNSA. About 110 mL of blood, on average, came from one heparinised draw per donor. The rearrangement uses TRBV7-2 and TRBJ1-2; no clear D gene. The sequenced sample was central memory CD4+ T cells from blood. This TCR was recovered from a man aged 25-45 years in good health. The CDR3 sequence: CASSLALLGGDNYGYTF. The CDR3 region has the DNA TGTGCCAGCAGCTTAGCCCTGCTGGGTGGGGATAACTATGGCTACACCTTC.